This is a list of T cell receptor beta chains from one sample in a study of human T cells and chemical hapten exposure. TCRdb re-called the RACE reads with MiXCR, one entry per CDR3 protein. The top ten clones hold around 3.4% of a sample with approximately 59,000 distinct CDR3 sequences, under 7.5% of them seen once. Specimen: whole blood. The receptors come from a female donor in good health. Some clones in this sample may be carry-over from other donors' samples. Each CDR3 is given with its conserved first and last residue. The order of the fields is V gene, J gene, clone size, D gene, CDR3 DNA, CDR3 protein. A D gene is named only where the DNA matches it firmly. Clone size is given for some rows only: seen once, a few or many times, or a class if the clone is expanded.

TRBV15,TRBJ1-5,few,TRBD1,TGTGCCACCAGCAGAGAGGACAGGAATCAGCCCCAGCATTTT,CATSREDRNQPQHF
TRBV3-1,TRBJ1-1,many,NA,TGTGCCAGCAGCCAAGATTACCTACTTGACGCTGAAGCTTTCTTT,CASSQDYLLDAEAFF
TRBV7-2,TRBJ2-3,many,TRBD2,TGTGCCAGCAGCTGGACCACACTAGCGGGGTATAGCACAGATACGCAGTATTTT,CASSWTTLAGYSTDTQYF
TRBV19,TRBJ2-1,many,TRBD1,TGTGCCAGTAGTCCCTCCGGGACAGGGTGGGGTGAGCAGTTCTTC,CASSPSGTGWGEQFF
TRBV7-2,TRBJ1-3,many,NA,TGTGCCAGCAGCTTAGGCGGAAGCTCTGGAAACACCATATATTTT,CASSLGGSSGNTIYF
TRBV9,TRBJ2-7,few,NA,TGTGCCAGCAGCGTAGGCACCGGTCTGCACGAGCAGTACTTC,CASSVGTGLHEQYF
TRBV7-9,TRBJ1-2,many,NA,TGTGCCAGCAGCTTAGTGGGGGGTCCCCTTTATGGCTACACCTTC,CASSLVGGPLYGYTF
TRBV11-2,TRBJ2-1,many,NA,TGTGCCAGCAGCCCCGTTTGGAGCTCCTACAATGAGCAGTTCTTC,CASSPVWSSYNEQFF
TRBV20-1,TRBJ2-7,NA,NA,TGCAGTGCTTCTGAACCTAGTAGCGAGCAGTACTTC,CSASEPSSEQYF
TRBV14,TRBJ1-1,few,NA,TGTGCCAGCAGCCAAGGGGGCCCGGCCACTGAAGCTTTCTTT,CASSQGGPATEAFF
TRBV7-2,TRBJ2-7,NA,TRBD2,TGTGCCAGCAGCTCCTTCGGGGGGTCCTACGAGCAGTACTTC,CASSSFGGSYEQYF
TRBV29-1,TRBJ1-2,NA,NA,TGCAGCGTTGACGACAGTTCTGGCTACACCTTC,CSVDDSSGYTF
TRBV6-1,TRBJ1-5,many,NA,TGTGCCAGCAGTGAAGCGTATAGCAATCAGCCCCAGCATTTT,CASSEAYSNQPQHF
TRBV4-2,TRBJ1-6,many,TRBD1,TGTGCCAGCAGCCAAGACGGGACAGGGAGGTCACCCCTCCACTTT,CASSQDGTGRSPLHF
TRBV7-3,TRBJ2-7,NA,NA,TGTGCCAGCAGCTTAACCAGGGGTACGCCTTACGAGCAGTACTTC,CASSLTRGTPYEQYF
TRBV28,TRBJ2-7,NA,TRBD2,TGTGCCAGCAGTCCGCCGGGACTAGCGGGAGACTCAAACGAGCAGTACTTC,CASSPPGLAGDSNEQYF
TRBV20-1,TRBJ2-3,NA,TRBD2,TGCAGTGCTAGAATGGCGGGGGGCACAGATACGCAGTATTTT,CSARMAGGTDTQYF
TRBV2,TRBJ1-4,few,NA,TGTGCCAGCAGTGGGGGGGACCCTGGCGGGGTCTCGTATGAAAAACTGTTTTTT,CASSGGDPGGVSYEKLFF
TRBV20-1,TRBJ1-1,few,NA,TGCAGTGCGGAGGGAGGGAGGAACACTGAAGCTTTCTTT,CSAEGGRNTEAFF
TRBV4-3,TRBJ2-5,many,TRBD2,TGCGCCAGCAGCCCCATAGGGAGCGGGAGAGAGGAGACCCAGTACTTC,CASSPIGSGREETQYF
TRBV29-1,TRBJ1-4,many,NA,TGCAGCGTCTCGACAGGTACATTCGAAAAACTGTTTTTT,CSVSTGTFEKLFF
TRBV20-1,TRBJ1-5,few,NA,TGCAGTGCTAGAGAAAGCAATCAGCCCCAGCATTTT,CSARESNQPQHF
TRBV13,TRBJ2-5,many,NA,TGTGCCAGCAGCTTATCCCAAGAGACCCAGTACTTC,CASSLSQETQYF
TRBV12-3/TRBV12-4,TRBJ1-5,few,TRBD1,TGTGCCAGCAGTTTGACAGGGTTGGATCAGCCCCAGCATTTT,CASSLTGLDQPQHF
TRBV20-1,TRBJ1-3,many,NA,TGCAGTGCTAGAGGGGAAAACACCATATATTTT,CSARGENTIYF
TRBV20-1,TRBJ2-3,many,TRBD2,TGCAGTGCTCTGTCTAGCGGGAGGGCCCGCACAGATACGCAGTATTTT,CSALSSGRARTDTQYF
TRBV4-2,TRBJ2-5,many,NA,TGTGCCAGCAGCCAAGGGGACTCCTCAGTTTTGGAGACCCAGTACTTC,CASSQGDSSVLETQYF
TRBV12-3/TRBV12-4,TRBJ2-7,NA,TRBD1,TGTGCCAGCAGTTTAGTAACAGGGGGGACAAACGAGCAGTACTTC,CASSLVTGGTNEQYF
TRBV20-1,TRBJ1-1,NA,NA,TGCAGTGCTAGAAGGGACACTGAAGCTTTCTTT,CSARRDTEAFF
TRBV20-1,TRBJ2-3,many,TRBD2,TGCAGTGCTGCGAGCGGGAGGGCCTCAGATACGCAGTATTTT,CSAASGRASDTQYF
TRBV6-2/TRBV6-3,TRBJ2-5,many,NA,TGTGCCAGCAGTTACTCGGCGACCCGAGATGTATTTCAAGAGACCCAGTACTTC,CASSYSATRDVFQETQYF
TRBV7-9,TRBJ1-2,many,NA,TGTGCCAGCAGCCAGGACAGCAACTATGGCTACACCTTC,CASSQDSNYGYTF
TRBV6-2/TRBV6-3,TRBJ1-1,many,NA,TGTGCCAGCAGTTTAACCGGCCGGGGTGAGGACTGGAACACTGAAGCTTTCTTT,CASSLTGRGEDWNTEAFF
TRBV5-6,TRBJ1-5,many,NA,TGTGCCAGCAGCTTGAGTCTGGGGGCAATGGGTCAGCCCCAGCATTTT,CASSLSLGAMGQPQHF
TRBV12-5,TRBJ2-3,many,TRBD2,TGTGCTAGTGGTCGGGACTACGCCACAGATACGCAGTATTTT,CASGRDYATDTQYF
TRBV27,TRBJ2-1,NA,NA,TGTGCCAGCAGTTTATCCCCAGGACAAACGTTCTTC,CASSLSPGQTFF
TRBV19,TRBJ2-1,few,TRBD2,TGTGCCAGTAGTAGCGGGAGTGCCCTGGATGAGCAGTTCTTC,CASSSGSALDEQFF
TRBV20-1,TRBJ2-1,many,TRBD2,TGCAGTGCCCCTAGGCCGACTAGCGGGAGTGATGAGCAGTTCTTC,CSAPRPTSGSDEQFF
TRBV7-2,TRBJ2-4,many,NA,TGTGCCAGCAGCCTAAATACAGGGTGGGGGAACATTCAGTACTTC,CASSLNTGWGNIQYF
TRBV5-1,TRBJ2-3,few,NA,TGCGCCAGCAGCTTGGGAGGGGAAGATACGCAGTATTTT,CASSLGGEDTQYF
TRBV28,TRBJ2-5,NA,NA,TGTGCCAGCAGGCACAGGGGAGGACGGGAGACCCAGTACTTC,CASRHRGGRETQYF